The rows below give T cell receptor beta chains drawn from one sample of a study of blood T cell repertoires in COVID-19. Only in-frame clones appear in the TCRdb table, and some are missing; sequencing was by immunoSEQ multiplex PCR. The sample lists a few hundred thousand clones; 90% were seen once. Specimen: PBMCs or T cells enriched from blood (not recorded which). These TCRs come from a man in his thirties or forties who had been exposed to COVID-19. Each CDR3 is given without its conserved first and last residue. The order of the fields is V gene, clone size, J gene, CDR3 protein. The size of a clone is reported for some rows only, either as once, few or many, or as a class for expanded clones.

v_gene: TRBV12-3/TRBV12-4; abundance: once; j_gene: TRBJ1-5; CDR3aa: ASSQDRDQPQH
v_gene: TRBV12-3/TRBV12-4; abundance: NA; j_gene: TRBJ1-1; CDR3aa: ASSFYFEAF
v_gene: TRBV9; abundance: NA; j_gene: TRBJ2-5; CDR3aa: ASSVAEGRGETQY
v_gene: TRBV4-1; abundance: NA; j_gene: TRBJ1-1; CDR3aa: ASSQDAGGRTEAF
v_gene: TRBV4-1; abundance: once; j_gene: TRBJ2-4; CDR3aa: ASSQPVRDFKNIQY
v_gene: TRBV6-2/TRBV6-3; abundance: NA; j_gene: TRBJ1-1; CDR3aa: ASTPGNTEAF
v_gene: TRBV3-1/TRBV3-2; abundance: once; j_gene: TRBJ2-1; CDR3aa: ASSQGQYEQF
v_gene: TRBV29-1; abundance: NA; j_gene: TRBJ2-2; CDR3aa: SVAGSGVGELF
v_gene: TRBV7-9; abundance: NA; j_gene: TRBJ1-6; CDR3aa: ASSFVNSPLH
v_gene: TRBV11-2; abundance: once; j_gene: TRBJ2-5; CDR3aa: ASSLDRPRTGWETQY
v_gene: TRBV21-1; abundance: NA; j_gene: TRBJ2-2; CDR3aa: APRPTHNTGELF
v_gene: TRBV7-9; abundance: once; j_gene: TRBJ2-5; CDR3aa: ASNPPLAGKETQY
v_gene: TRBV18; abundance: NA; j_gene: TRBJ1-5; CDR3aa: ASSPGDGNQPQH
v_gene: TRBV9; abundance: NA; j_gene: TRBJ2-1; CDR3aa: ASSDSGGGSYNEQF
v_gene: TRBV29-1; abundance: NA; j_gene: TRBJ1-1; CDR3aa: STFLTGGGTEAF
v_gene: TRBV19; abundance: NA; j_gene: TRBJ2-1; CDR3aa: ASTDRGFSYNEQF
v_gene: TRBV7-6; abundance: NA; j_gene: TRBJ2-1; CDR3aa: ASSVWTGTYNEQF
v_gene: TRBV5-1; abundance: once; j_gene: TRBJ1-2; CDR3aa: ASSLLSDSPYGYT
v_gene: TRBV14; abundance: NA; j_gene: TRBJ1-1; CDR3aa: ASSHRQGVTEAF
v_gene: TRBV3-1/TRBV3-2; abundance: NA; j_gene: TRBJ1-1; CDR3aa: ASSQVLQGTEAF
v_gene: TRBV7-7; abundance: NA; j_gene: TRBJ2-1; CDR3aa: ASSPDREVNEQF
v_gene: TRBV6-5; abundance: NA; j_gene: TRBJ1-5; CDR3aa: ASRQGANNQPQH
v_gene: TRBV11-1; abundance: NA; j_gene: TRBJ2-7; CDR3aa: ASSWGTSGAYYEQY
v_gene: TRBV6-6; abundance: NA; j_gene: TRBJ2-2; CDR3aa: ASSYQAGAPGELF
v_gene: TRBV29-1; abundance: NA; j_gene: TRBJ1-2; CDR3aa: SDRQVYGYT
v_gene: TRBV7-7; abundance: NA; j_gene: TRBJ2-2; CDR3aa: ASSWERGTGELF
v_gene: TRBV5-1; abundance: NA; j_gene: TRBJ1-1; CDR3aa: ASSLLPMNTEAF
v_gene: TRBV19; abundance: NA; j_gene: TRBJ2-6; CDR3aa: ASSNRDRGLGGANVLT
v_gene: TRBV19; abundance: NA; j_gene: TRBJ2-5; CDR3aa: ASSIRLSETQY
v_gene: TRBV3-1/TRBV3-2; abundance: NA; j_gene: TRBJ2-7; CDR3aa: ASSQTSGVREQY
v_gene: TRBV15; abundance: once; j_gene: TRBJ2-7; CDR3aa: ATRPEEGAGSYEQY
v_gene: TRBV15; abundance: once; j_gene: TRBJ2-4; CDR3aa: ATSREQLLAKNIQY
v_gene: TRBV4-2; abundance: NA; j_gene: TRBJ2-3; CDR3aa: ASSQQGLAGSTDTQY
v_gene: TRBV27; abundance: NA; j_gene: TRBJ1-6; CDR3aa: ASTLGFNSPLH
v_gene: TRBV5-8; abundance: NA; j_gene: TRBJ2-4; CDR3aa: ASSFRTGVTKNIQY
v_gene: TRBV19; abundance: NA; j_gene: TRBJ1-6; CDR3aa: ASRQGFPYNSPLH
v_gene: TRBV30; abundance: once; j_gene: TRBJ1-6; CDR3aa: AGGQGVNSPLH
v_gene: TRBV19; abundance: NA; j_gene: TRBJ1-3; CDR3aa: ASSFEGADTIY
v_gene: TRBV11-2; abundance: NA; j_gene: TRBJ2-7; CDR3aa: ASSLERVARHEQY
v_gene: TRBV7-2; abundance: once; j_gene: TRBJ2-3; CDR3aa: ASTRGLATDTQY
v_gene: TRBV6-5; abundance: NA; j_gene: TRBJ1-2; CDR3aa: ASSYSTTGNGYT
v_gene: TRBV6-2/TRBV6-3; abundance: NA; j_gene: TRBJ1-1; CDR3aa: ASISSAGSLYTEAF
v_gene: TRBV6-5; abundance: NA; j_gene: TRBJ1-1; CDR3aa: ASSTGDKNTEAF
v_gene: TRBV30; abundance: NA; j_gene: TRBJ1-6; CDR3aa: AWSTGFYNSPLH
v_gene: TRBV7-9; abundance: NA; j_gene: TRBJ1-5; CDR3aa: ASSSQGQSNQPQH
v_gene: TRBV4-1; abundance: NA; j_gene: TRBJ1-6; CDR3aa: ASSQLGQKNSPLH
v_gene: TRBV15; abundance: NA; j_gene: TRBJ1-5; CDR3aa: ATSRRTEFYQPQH
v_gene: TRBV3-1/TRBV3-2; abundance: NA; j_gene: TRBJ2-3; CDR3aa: ASSLNRGGYTDTQY
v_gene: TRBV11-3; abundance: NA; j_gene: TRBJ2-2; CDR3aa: ASSSYASGELF
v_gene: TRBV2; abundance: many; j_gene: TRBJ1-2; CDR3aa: ASSEFWTGDYGYT